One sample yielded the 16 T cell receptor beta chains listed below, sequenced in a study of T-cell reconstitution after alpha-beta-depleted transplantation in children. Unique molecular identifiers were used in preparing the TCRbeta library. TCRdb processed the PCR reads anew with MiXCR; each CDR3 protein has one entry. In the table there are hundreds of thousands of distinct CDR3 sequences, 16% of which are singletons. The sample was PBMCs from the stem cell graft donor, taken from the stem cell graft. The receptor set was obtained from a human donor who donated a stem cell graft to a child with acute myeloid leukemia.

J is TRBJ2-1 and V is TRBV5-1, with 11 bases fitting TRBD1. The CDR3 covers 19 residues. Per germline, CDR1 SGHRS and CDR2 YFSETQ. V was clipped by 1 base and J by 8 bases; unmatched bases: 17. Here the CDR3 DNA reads TGCGCCAGCAGCTTGTATGCACCGGGACAGGGGGGGTTCGGGGATGAGCAGTTCTTC. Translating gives CASSLYAPGQGGFGDEQFF. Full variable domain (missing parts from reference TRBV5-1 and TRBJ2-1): KAGVTQTPRYLIKTRGQQVTLSCSPISGHRSVSWYQQTPGQGLQFLFEYFSETQRNKGNFPGRFSGRQFSNSRSEMNVSTLELGDSALYLCASSLYAPGQGGFGDEQFFGPGTRLTVL.

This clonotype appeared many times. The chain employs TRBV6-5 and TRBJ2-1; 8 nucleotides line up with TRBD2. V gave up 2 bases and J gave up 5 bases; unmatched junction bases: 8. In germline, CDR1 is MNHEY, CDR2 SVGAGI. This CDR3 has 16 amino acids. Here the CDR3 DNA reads TGTGCCAGCAGTTACAAGGGCGGGGGGATCCACAATGAGCAGTTCTTC. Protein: CASSYKGGGIHNEQFF.

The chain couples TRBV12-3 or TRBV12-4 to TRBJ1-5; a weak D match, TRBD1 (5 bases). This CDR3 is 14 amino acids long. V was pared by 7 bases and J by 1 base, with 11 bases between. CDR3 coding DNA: TGTGCCAGCATCCTAGGGGCGAGCAATCAGCCCCAGCATTTT. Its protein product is CASILGASNQPQHF.

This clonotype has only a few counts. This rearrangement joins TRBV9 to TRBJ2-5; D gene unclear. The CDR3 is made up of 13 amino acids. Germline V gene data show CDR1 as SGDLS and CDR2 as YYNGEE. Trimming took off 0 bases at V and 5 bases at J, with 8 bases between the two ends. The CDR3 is CASSVGVWETQYF. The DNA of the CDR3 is TGTGCCAGCAGCGTAGGGGTTTGGGAGACCCAGTACTTC.

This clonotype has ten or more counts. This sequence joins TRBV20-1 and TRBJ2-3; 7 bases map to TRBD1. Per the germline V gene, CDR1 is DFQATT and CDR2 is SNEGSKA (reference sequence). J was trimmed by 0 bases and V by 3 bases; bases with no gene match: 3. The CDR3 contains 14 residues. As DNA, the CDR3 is TGCAGTGCTAGCTGGACAGGAAGCACAGATACGCAGTATTTT. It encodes CSASWTGSTDTQYF.

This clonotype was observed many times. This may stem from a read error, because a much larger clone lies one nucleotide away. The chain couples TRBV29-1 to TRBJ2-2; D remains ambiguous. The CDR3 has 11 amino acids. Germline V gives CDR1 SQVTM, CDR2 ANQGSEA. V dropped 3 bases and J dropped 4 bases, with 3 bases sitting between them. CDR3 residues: CSVESTGELFF. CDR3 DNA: TGCAGCGTTGAGAGCACCGGGGAGCTGTTTTTT.

The CDR3 DNA reads as TGTGCCAGCAGTTCACTAGGAGGCCCCACAGATACGCAGTATTTT. It yields the protein CASSSLGGPTDTQYF. The V gene is TRBV12-3 or TRBV12-4, the J gene TRBJ2-3; a weak D match, TRBD2 (5 bases). V was cut by 4 bases and J by 2 bases, with 13 bases left in between. The CDR3 loop spans 15 amino acids.

The CDR3, as DNA: TGCGCCAGCAGTGAGTTCAGGGGCGGAAGGCAGCCCCAGCATTTT. Translating it yields CASSEFRGGRQPQHF. This chain joins TRBV10-2 and TRBJ1-5, with D maybe TRBD1 (6 bases). From germline, CDR1 is WSHSY and CDR2 SAAADI. The CDR3 loop spans 15 amino acids. Trimming stripped 1 base from V and 7 bases from J, with 14 bases between.

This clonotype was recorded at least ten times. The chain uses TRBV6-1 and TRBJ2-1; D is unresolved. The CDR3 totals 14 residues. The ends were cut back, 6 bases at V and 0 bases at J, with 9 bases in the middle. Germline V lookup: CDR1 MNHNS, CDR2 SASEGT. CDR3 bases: TGTGCCAGCAGGGCGAGTAACTCCTACAATGAGCAGTTCTTC. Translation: CASRASNSYNEQFF.

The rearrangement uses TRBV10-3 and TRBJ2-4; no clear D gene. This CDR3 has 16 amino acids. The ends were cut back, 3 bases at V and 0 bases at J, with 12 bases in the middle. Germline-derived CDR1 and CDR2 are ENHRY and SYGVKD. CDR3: CAISESTTLAKNIQYF. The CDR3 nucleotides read TGTGCCATCAGTGAATCCACTACCCTAGCCAAAAACATTCAGTACTTC.

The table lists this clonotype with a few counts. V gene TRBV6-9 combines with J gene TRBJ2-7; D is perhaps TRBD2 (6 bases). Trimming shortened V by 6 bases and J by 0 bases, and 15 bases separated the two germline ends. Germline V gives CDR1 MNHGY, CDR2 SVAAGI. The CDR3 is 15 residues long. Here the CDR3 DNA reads TGTGCCAGCAGCTGCACCTACGGGAGCTCCTACGAGCAGTACGTC. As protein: CASSCTYGSSYEQYV.

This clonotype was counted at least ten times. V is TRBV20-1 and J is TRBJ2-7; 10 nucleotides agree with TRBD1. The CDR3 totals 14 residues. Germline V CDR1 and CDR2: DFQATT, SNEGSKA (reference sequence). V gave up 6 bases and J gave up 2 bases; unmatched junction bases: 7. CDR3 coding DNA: TGCAGTGCAAACCGGGACAGGGGTACCTACGAGCAGTACTTC. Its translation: CSANRDRGTYEQYF.

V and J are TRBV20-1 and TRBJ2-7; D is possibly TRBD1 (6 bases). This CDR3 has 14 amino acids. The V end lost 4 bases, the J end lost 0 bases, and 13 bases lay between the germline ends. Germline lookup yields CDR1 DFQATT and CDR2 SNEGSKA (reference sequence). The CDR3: CSANPDRISYEQYV. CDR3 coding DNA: TGCAGTGCTAATCCGGACAGAATCTCCTACGAGCAGTACGTC.

CDR3 DNA: TGCGCCAGCAGCCAAGAATCGGGGGACTATGGCTACACCTTC. Its translation is CASSQESGDYGYTF. The gene calls are TRBV4-1 and TRBJ1-2; a weak D match, TRBD1 (5 bases). Trimming pared 0 bases from V and 3 bases from J, leaving 8 bases between. Germline values: CDR1 MGHRA, CDR2 YSYEKL. The CDR3 spans 14 residues.

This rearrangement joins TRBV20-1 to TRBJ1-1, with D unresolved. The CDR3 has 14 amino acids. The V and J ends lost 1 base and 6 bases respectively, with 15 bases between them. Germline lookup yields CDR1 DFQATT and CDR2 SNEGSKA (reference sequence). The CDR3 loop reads CSARVDFSNPEAFF. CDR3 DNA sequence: TGCAGTGCTAGAGTGGACTTCAGCAACCCTGAAGCTTTCTTT.

CDR3 in DNA: TGTGCCAGCAGTTTATCTGGATCTAAGAACTATGGCTACACCTTC. This sequence encodes CASSLSGSKNYGYTF. This chain uses TRBV12-3 or TRBV12-4 with TRBJ1-2; no definite D call. With 2 bases removed from V and 2 bases from J, the gap between germline ends came to 12 bases. The CDR3 has 15 amino acids.